The clone carrying this T cell receptor (beta chain) was seen a handful of times. Its antigen remains unknown. The CDR3 length is 17 residues. Germline lookup yields CDR1 MNHEY and CDR2 SVGEGT. Losses at the gene ends were 6 bases for V and 4 bases for J; bases not matched to a gene: 14. After constant-region reverse-primer amplification, full-length variable regions underwent semi-nested PCR with Nested Universal Primer A. One entry per CDR3 protein, called by TCRdb with MiXCR from the 5' RACE reads. The sample yields thousands of distinct CDR3 sequences, 55% seen once. Broader study findings: Tumor memory CD4+ T cell TCR gene usage clustered with blood and lymph node memory CD4+ cells and lymph node naive CD4+ cells. The larger cohort examined one V-J beta rearrangement, not whole repertoires.

Tregs were sorted as CD4+CD25+CD127-/low cells. What was sequenced was Tregs sorted from a lymph node. This chain links TRBV6-2 or TRBV6-3 with TRBJ2-1; 8 bases agree with TRBD2. The sequence derives from a female donor with breast cancer. The CDR3 DNA is TGTGCCAGCAGAGACCTTAGCGGGACCGCCGATTACAATGAGCAGTTCTTC. Its translation: CASRDLSGTADYNEQFF.